The 31 T cell receptor beta chains below all came from one sample that was sequenced in a study of beta chain features in type 1 diabetes. cDNA synthesis used the whole RNA isolate, giving expressed TCRB sequences. TCRdb keeps only in-frame clones here, not all; method: immunoSEQ multiplex PCR. The sample includes roughly 60,000 clones, around three fifths of them seen just once. The sample comprised Tregs from blood. The receptors here all came from a young woman in good health.

The V call is TRBV2, the J call TRBJ2-4; TRBD2 aligns across 12 bases. CDR3 size: 16 residues. With V trimmed by 6 bases and J by 4 bases, 7 bases remained unmatched. From germline, CDR1 is SNHLY and CDR2 FYNNEI. The CDR3 DNA reads TGTGCCAGCAGGCTAGCGGGAGGGCCTTCAAAAAACATTCAGTACTTC. Its translation is CASRLAGGPSKNIQYF.

This chain links TRBV5-1 with TRBJ2-5; 14 bases map to TRBD2. With 0 bases clipped from V and 1 base from J, the junction kept 5 bases outside the gene matches. The V gene's germline CDR1 is SGHRS and CDR2 YFSETQ. This CDR3 has 18 residues. The CDR3 DNA reads TGCGCCAGCAGCTTGGGAAGACTAGCGGGAGGGTTCCAAGAGACCCAGTACTTC. This sequence encodes CASSLGRLAGGFQETQYF.

With respect to this clone: No DNA is shown, since the ends of the CDR3 on it are uncertain; the CDR3 is the one TCRdb lists. The chain joins TRBV29-1 to TRBJ1-5; the table gives TRBD1 as D, unverified against the DNA. Ends included, the CDR3 has 12 residues. Looked up from germline, CDR1 is SQVTM and CDR2 is ANQGSEA. CDR3 loop: CSFGEGQQPQHF.

The chain uses TRBV6-1 and TRBJ2-3; D gene ambiguous. V shed 7 bases and J shed 1 base, with 9 bases lying between them. Looked up from germline, CDR1 is MNHNS and CDR2 is SASEGT. This CDR3 contains 13 residues. CDR3 DNA sequence: TGTGCCAGCAAGAGTGGAGGCACAGATACGCAGTATTTT. Translation: CASKSGGTDTQYF.

The V and J genes are TRBV9 and TRBJ1-1, with TRBD1 identical over 11 bases. There are 14 residues in the CDR3. Germline V gives CDR1 SGDLS, CDR2 YYNGEE. Unmatched junction bases numbered 9, after V lost 3 bases and J lost 11 bases. The CDR3 loop is CASSARTGGMGAFF. The CDR3 DNA reads as TGTGCCAGCAGCGCCAGGACAGGGGGCATGGGGGCTTTCTTT.

The rearrangement joins TRBV20-1 to TRBJ1-4; 9 bases align to TRBD1. V trimming: 8 bases; J trimming: 10 bases; junction bases outside the gene matches: 5. The CDR3 length is 11 residues. Looked up from germline, CDR1 is DFQATT and CDR2 is SNEGSKA (reference sequence). CDR3 sequence (DNA): TGCAGTACAGGGGGCGATGGAAAACTGTTTTTT. It codes for CSTGGDGKLFF.

The J gene is TRBJ2-7, the V gene TRBV7-9, with TRBD1 matching 7 bases. V gave up 2 bases and J gave up 5 bases; unmatched junction bases: 6. Germline CDR1 is SEHNR and CDR2 is FQNEAQ (reference sequence). The CDR3 has 14 amino acids. The CDR3 is CASSLSRGTDEQYF. As DNA, the CDR3 is TGTGCCAGCAGCTTATCCAGGGGGACAGACGAGCAGTACTTC.

CDR3 nucleotide sequence: TGTGCTAGTAGAGCCCGAGTTAACACCGGGGAGCTGTTTTTT. Its translation is CASRARVNTGELFF. The rearrangement links TRBV12-5 to TRBJ2-2; D unresolved. Per germline, CDR1 LGHNT and CDR2 FRNRAP. V shed 8 bases and J shed 2 bases, with 12 bases lying between them. The CDR3 totals 14 residues.

This clone was observed once. The chain has TRBV7-9 and TRBJ2-5; 8 bases fit TRBD2. Losses at the gene ends were 6 bases for V and 4 bases for J; bases not matched to a gene: 4. This CDR3 has 13 residues. CDR1 is SEHNR and CDR2 is FQNEAQ in the germline V gene (reference sequence). The CDR3 here is CASRREERETQYF. Written as DNA, the CDR3 is TGTGCCAGCAGGCGGGAGGAGAGAGAGACCCAGTACTTC.

CDR3 in amino acids: CASSLAILRGTDTQYF. CDR3 nucleotide sequence: TGCGCCAGCAGCTTGGCCATCCTTCGAGGCACAGATACGCAGTATTTT. The chain has TRBV5-1 and TRBJ2-3, with D unresolved. Trimming took off 0 bases at V and 1 base at J, with 12 bases between the two ends. Germline lookup yields CDR1 SGHRS and CDR2 YFSETQ. This CDR3 comprises 16 residues.

This clone was observed a few times. The chain has TRBV10-3 and TRBJ2-2; perhaps TRBD2 as D (6 bases). The CDR3 is made up of 15 amino acids. Germline V CDR1 and CDR2: ENHRY, SYGVKD. Trimming left V 8 bases short and J 1 base short, with 14 bases between. CDR3 nucleotides: TGTGCCATCTCCCGAGGGACTGAGAACACCGGGGAGCTGTTTTTT. Translation gives CAISRGTENTGELFF.

The CDR3 sequence is CASSPQPQGNYGYTF. The CDR3 DNA reads as TGTGCCAGCAGCCCACAACCACAGGGAAATTATGGCTACACCTTC. V and J are TRBV7-9 and TRBJ1-2; D is possibly TRBD1 (6 bases). Trimming stripped 5 bases from V and 5 bases from J, with 18 bases between. Germline values: CDR1 SEHNR, CDR2 FQNEAQ (reference sequence). The CDR3 covers 15 residues.

The chain has TRBV14 and TRBJ2-3, with D tentatively TRBD2 (6 bases). The germline V gene encodes CDR1 SGHDN and CDR2 FVKESK. The CDR3 totals 14 residues. V lost 4 bases and J 2 bases, leaving 10 bases between the germline ends. The CDR3 loop reads CASSLGTLTDTQYF. As DNA, the CDR3 is TGTGCCAGCAGCCTGGGGACTCTCACAGATACGCAGTATTTT.

The genes are TRBV4-2 and TRBJ1-2; 9 bases are shared with TRBD1. V lost 6 bases and J lost 7; bases outside the gene matches: 9. The CDR3 contains 14 residues. The germline V gene has CDR1 LGHNA and CDR2 YNFKEQ. The CDR3 region is CASSTTGGEAGYTF. CDR3 bases: TGTGCCAGCAGTACCACAGGGGGCGAGGCTGGCTACACCTTC.

This clone was detected only a few times. The chain has TRBV9 and TRBJ1-1; D remains unclear. CDR3 length equals 12 residues. CDR1 and CDR2 (germline): SGDLS, YYNGEE. With 3 bases removed from V and 3 bases from J, the gap between germline ends came to 6 bases. The DNA for the CDR3 is TGTGCCAGCAGCGCCCAGTACACTGAAGCTTTCTTT. This sequence encodes CASSAQYTEAFF.

This clone has only a few counts. This rearrangement joins TRBV7-9 to TRBJ2-7; no reliable D call. The V gene's germline CDR1 is SEHNR and CDR2 FQNEAQ (reference sequence). Trimming left V 1 base short and J 0 bases short, with 7 bases between. The CDR3 is made up of 14 amino acids. The chain's CDR3 is CASSLEVSSYEQYF. CDR3 bases: TGTGCCAGCAGCTTAGAAGTCAGCTCCTACGAGCAGTACTTC.

The chain recombines TRBV29-1 with TRBJ2-4, with a tentative D call TRBD1 (6 bases). Germline-derived CDR1 and CDR2 are SQVTM and ANQGSEA. Deletions cut 1 base from V and 5 bases from J, with 6 bases between. The CDR3 runs to 12 residues. CDR3 DNA sequence: TGCAGCGTTGAAGGACAGGAAAACATTCAGTACTTC. Protein: CSVEGQENIQYF.

Comments on this clone: The sample holds other DNA sequences that translate to the same CDR3. The chain is built from TRBV18 and TRBJ2-3; D is ambiguous. The germline V gene has CDR1 KGHSH and CDR2 LQKENI. Trimming left V 3 bases short and J 4 bases short, with 8 bases between. This CDR3 region has 13 residues. CDR3 sequence (DNA): TGTGCCAGCTCACCTTTAAGCGCAGATACGCAGTATTTT. Translated, it gives CASSPLSADTQYF.

The V gene is TRBV5-4, the J gene TRBJ2-3; 10 bases are a match to TRBD2. Germline assignment: CDR1 SGHNT and CDR2 YYREEE (reference sequence). The CDR3 runs 16 residues. V was pared by 0 bases and J by 1 base, with 2 bases of the junction left unmatched. Written as DNA, the CDR3 is TGTGCCAGCAGCTTGGACGGACTAGCGGGCACAGATACGCAGTATTTT. As protein: CASSLDGLAGTDTQYF.

This clone has only one observation. The V gene is TRBV12-5, the J gene TRBJ2-1, with D unclear. This CDR3 has 16 amino acids. The V end was cut by 0 bases, the J end by 0 bases, with 9 bases between. From germline, CDR1 is LGHNT and CDR2 FRNRAP. The CDR3 nucleotides read TGTGCTAGTGGTTTGGTATTGGTTAGCTCCTACAATGAGCAGTTCTTC. Translated: CASGLVLVSSYNEQFF.

The chain is built from TRBV7-2 and TRBJ1-4; TRBD1 aligns across 8 bases. This CDR3 spans 15 amino acids. Losses at the gene ends were 6 bases for V and 5 bases for J; bases not matched to a gene: 8. The germline V gene encodes CDR1 SGHTA and CDR2 FQGNSA. CDR3 DNA: TGTGCCAGCAGACTTGGACAGGGCGGGAATGAAAAACTGTTTTTT. Translation gives CASRLGQGGNEKLFF.

The V and J genes are TRBV29-1 and TRBJ2-2; D remains unclear. The germline CDR1 and CDR2 sequences are SQVTM and ANQGSEA. Trimming stripped 3 bases from V and 1 base from J, with 6 bases between. This CDR3 region has 13 residues. CDR3 DNA: TGCAGCGTTGAGGCTGGGAACACCGGGGAGCTGTTTTTT. This sequence encodes CSVEAGNTGELFF.

This chain uses TRBV5-1 with TRBJ2-5; TRBD2 aligns across 7 bases. Germline lookup yields CDR1 SGHRS and CDR2 YFSETQ. V lost 2 bases to trimming and J lost 3 bases; unmatched junction nucleotides: 1. The CDR3 loop spans 13 amino acids. CDR3 nucleotides: TGCGCCAGCAGCTTTGGGGGGGAAGAGACCCAGTACTTC. It yields the protein CASSFGGEETQYF.

DNA of the CDR3: TGTGCCAGCAGCCTATCAAGCTCTGGAAACACCATATATTTT. Translated, it gives CASSLSSSGNTIYF. J is TRBJ1-3 and V is TRBV7-6, with D uncertain. Germline values: CDR1 SGHVS, CDR2 FNYEAQ. Between the trimmed V and J ends, which lost 5 bases and 0 bases, there was a span of 8 bases. The CDR3 runs 14 residues. Using reference TRBV7-6 and TRBJ1-3 for the parts outside the CDR3, the full variable domain is GAGVSQSPRYKVTKRGQDVALRCDPISGHVSLYWYRQALGQGPEFLTYFNYEAQQDKSGLPNDRFSAERPEGSISTLTIQRTEQRDSAMYRCASSLSSSGNTIYFGEGSWLTVV.

This clone was found a few times. This chain uses TRBV7-3 with TRBJ1-1; 11 positions match TRBD1. The CDR3 is made up of 16 amino acids. Per germline, CDR1 SGHTA and CDR2 FQGTGA. Losses at the gene ends were 5 bases for V and 1 base for J; bases not matched to a gene: 6. The CDR3 nucleotides read TGTGCCAGCAGCAGGACAGGGGGCAGAAGGAACACTGAAGCTTTCTTT. Amino acids: CASSRTGGRRNTEAFF. The full variable domain, its missing parts supplied by reference TRBV7-3 and TRBJ1-1, is GAGVSQTPSNKVTEKGKYVELRCDPISGHTALYWYRQSLGQGPEFLIYFQGTGAADDSGLPNDRFFAVRPEGSVSTLKIQRTERGDSAVYLCASSRTGGRRNTEAFFGQGTRLTVV.

This chain connects TRBV4-3 to TRBJ2-1; 9 nucleotides line up with TRBD2. The J segment lost 4 bases and the V segment lost 4 bases, leaving 5 bases of the junction unmatched. Germline CDR1 LGHNA, CDR2 YSLEER. This CDR3 region has 15 residues. As DNA, the CDR3 is TGCGCCAGCAGCCGGCGGGGGGGGGTTTACAATGAGCAGTTCTTC. It yields the protein CASSRRGGVYNEQFF.

This clone was detected a few times. This chain joins TRBV5-1 and TRBJ2-7, with D possibly matching TRBD2 (7 bases). Germline V CDR1 and CDR2: SGHRS, YFSETQ. The length of the CDR3 is 15 residues. The V gene lost 2 bases and the J gene lost 4 bases, with 16 bases spanning the gap. This CDR3 reads CASSFGRGAEYEQYF. Here the CDR3 DNA reads TGCGCCAGCAGCTTTGGACGGGGGGCTGAGTACGAGCAGTACTTC.

V and J are TRBV6-1 and TRBJ1-5; no clear D. Trimming removed 6 bases from V and 6 bases from J, with 9 bases in between. The CDR3 has 12 amino acids. CDR1 is MNHNS, CDR2 SASEGT, per germline. The CDR3 DNA follows: TGTGCCAGCAGGCAAAGCGGTCAGCCCCAGCATTTT. Encoded protein: CASRQSGQPQHF.

CDR3 coding DNA: TGTGCCAGCACCTGGACAGGGGGCAGGCAGCCCCAGCATTTT. This codes for CASTWTGGRQPQHF. The chain links TRBV6-6 to TRBJ1-5; 11 bases match TRBD1. Trimming cost V 7 bases and J 7 bases; bases outside gene matches: 6. Germline V gene data show CDR1 as MNHNY and CDR2 as SVGAGI (reference sequence). The CDR3 length is 14 residues.

The chain is built from TRBV5-4 and TRBJ1-2; maybe TRBD1 (6 bases). V lost 0 bases to trimming and J lost 7 bases, with 22 bases between them. The germline V gene encodes CDR1 SGHNT and CDR2 YYREEE (reference sequence). The CDR3 spans 17 residues. The CDR3 sequence is CASSLGAARGGAGGYTF. The DNA for the CDR3 is TGTGCCAGCAGCTTGGGAGCGGCTCGGGGGGGCGCGGGTGGCTACACCTTC.

The chain links TRBV5-1 to TRBJ1-1, with 9 bases matching TRBD1. The junction had 6 bases not matched to a gene; V was cut back by 0 bases and J by 9 bases. The CDR3 is 14 amino acids. In germline, CDR1 is SGHRS, CDR2 YFSETQ. The CDR3 coding sequence is TGCGCCAGCAGCTTGGTTGGACAGGGGAGGCAAGCTTTCTTT. Translating gives CASSLVGQGRQAFF.